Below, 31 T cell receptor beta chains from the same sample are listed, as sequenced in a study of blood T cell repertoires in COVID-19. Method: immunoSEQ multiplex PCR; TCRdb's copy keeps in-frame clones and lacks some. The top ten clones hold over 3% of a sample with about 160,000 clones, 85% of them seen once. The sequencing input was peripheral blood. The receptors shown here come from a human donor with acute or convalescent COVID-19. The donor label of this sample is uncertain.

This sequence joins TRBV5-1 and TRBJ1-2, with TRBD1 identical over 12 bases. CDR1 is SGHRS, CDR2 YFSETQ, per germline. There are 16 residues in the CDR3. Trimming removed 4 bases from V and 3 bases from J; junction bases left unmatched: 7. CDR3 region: CASSPGQGAGDYGYTF. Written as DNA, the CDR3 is TGCGCCAGCAGCCCGGGACAGGGGGCTGGTGACTATGGCTACACCTTC.

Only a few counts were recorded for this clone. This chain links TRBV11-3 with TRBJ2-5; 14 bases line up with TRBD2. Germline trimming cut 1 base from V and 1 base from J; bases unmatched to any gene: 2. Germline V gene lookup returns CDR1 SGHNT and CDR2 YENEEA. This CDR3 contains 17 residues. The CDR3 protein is CASSLGTSGGLQETQYF. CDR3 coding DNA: TGTGCCAGCAGCTTAGGGACTAGCGGGGGGCTCCAAGAGACCCAGTACTTC. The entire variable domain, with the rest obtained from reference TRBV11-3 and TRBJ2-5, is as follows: EAGVVQSPRYKIIEKKQPVAFWCNPISGHNTLYWYLQNLGQGPELLIRYENEEAVDDSQLPKDRFSAERLKGVDSTLKIQPAELGDSAVYLCASSLGTSGGLQETQYFGPGTRLLVL.

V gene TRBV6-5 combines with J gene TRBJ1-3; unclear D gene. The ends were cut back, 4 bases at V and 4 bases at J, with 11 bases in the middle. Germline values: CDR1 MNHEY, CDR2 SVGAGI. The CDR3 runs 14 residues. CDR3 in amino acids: CASSSVSAGNTIYF. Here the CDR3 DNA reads TGTGCCAGCAGTTCAGTGAGCGCCGGAAACACCATATATTTT.

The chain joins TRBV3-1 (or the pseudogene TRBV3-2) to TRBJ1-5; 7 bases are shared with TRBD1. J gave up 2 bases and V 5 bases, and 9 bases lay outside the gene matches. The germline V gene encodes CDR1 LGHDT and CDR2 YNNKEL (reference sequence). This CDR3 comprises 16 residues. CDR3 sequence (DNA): TGTGCCAGCAGCTCAGGGGGAGGAACGGGCAATCAGCCCCAGCATTTT. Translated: CASSSGGGTGNQPQHF.

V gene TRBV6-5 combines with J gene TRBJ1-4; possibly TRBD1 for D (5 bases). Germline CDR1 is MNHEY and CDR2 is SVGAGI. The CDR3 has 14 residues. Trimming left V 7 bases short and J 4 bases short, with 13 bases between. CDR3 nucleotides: TGTGCCAGCACTTCGGGGGGGGGTAATGAAAAACTGTTTTTT. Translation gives CASTSGGGNEKLFF.

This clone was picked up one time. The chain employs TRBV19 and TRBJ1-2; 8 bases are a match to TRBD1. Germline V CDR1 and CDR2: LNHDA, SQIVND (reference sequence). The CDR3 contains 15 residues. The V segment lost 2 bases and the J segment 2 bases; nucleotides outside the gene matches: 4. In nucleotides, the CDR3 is TGTGCCAGTAGTATACGACAGGGGAGGAACTATGGCTACACCTTC. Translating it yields CASSIRQGRNYGYTF.

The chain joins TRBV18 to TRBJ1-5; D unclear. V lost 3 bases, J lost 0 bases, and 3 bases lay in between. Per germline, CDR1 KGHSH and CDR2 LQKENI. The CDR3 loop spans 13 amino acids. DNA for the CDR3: TGTGCCAGCTCACCTTATAGCAATCAGCCCCAGCATTTT. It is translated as CASSPYSNQPQHF.

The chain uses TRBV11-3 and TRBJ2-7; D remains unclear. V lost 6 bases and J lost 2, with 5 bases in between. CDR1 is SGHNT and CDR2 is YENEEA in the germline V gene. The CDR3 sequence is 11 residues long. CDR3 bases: TGTGCCAGCAGGGCAGCCTACGAGCAGTACTTC. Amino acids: CASRAAYEQYF. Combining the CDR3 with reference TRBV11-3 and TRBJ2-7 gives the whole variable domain EAGVVQSPRYKIIEKKQPVAFWCNPISGHNTLYWYLQNLGQGPELLIRYENEEAVDDSQLPKDRFSAERLKGVDSTLKIQPAELGDSAVYLCASRAAYEQYFGPGTRLTVT.

The CDR3 DNA follows: TGTGCCAGCAGCCCGACTGCTAGCCCTTTAGCTGAGCAGTACTTC. Amino acid sequence: CASSPTASPLAEQYF. The chain recombines TRBV7-7 with TRBJ2-7; D may be TRBD2 (5 bases). Deletions cut 5 bases from V and 7 bases from J, with 21 bases between. Per the germline V gene, CDR1 is SSHAT and CDR2 is FNYEAQ (reference sequence). This CDR3 has 15 residues. Complete variable domain (other parts from reference TRBV7-7 and TRBJ2-7): GAGVSQSPRYKVTKRGQDVTLRCDPISSHATLYWYQQALGQGPEFLTYFNYEAQPDKSGLPSDRFSAERPEGSISTLTIQRTEQRDSAMYRCASSPTASPLAEQYFGPGTRLTVT.

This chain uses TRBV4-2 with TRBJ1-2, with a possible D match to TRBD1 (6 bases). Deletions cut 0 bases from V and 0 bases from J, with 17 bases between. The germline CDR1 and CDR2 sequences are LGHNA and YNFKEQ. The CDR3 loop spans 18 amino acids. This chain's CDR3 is CASSQESGTRPTNYGYTF. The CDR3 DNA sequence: TGTGCCAGCAGCCAAGAGTCCGGGACACGTCCGACTAACTATGGCTACACCTTC.

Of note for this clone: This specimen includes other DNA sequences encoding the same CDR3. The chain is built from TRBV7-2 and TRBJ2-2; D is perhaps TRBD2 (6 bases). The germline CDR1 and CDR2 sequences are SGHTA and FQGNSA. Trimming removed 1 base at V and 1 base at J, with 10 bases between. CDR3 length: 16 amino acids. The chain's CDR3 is CASSLVGSGNTGELFF. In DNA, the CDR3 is TGTGCCAGCAGCTTAGTTGGTAGCGGGAACACCGGGGAGCTGTTTTTT. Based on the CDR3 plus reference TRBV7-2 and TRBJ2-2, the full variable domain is GAGVSQSPSNKVTEKGKDVELRCDPISGHTALYWYRQSLGQGLEFLIYFQGNSAPDKSGLPSDRFSAERTGGSVSTLTIQRTQQEDSAVYLCASSLVGSGNTGELFFGEGSRLTVL.

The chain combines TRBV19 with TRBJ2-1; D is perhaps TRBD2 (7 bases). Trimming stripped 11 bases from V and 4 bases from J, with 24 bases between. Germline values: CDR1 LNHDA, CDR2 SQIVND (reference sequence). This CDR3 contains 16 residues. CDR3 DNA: TGTGCCTCTACAGGGAGGGGGGGCCGCACATACAATGAGCAGTTCTTC. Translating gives CASTGRGGRTYNEQFF.

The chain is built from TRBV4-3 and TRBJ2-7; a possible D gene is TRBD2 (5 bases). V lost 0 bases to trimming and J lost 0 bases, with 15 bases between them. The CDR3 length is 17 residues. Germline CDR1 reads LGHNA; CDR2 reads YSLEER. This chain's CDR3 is CASSQDYGRASSYEQYF. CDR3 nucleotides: TGCGCCAGCAGCCAAGATTACGGGCGGGCGAGCTCCTACGAGCAGTACTTC.

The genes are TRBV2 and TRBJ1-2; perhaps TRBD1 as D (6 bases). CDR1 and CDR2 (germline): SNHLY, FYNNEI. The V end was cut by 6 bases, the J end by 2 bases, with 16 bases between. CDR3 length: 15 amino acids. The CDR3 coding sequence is TGTGCCAGCAGGAAGGGACACGGAACGAACTATGGCTACACCTTC. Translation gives CASRKGHGTNYGYTF.

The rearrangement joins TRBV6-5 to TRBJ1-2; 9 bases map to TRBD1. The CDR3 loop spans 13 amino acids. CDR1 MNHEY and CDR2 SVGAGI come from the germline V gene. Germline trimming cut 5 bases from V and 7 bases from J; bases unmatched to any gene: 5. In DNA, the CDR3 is TGTGCCAGCAGTACACAGGGGGCAGTTGGCTACACCTTC. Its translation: CASSTQGAVGYTF.

Here the CDR3 DNA reads TGTGCCAGCAGCCCGGGGGGGCATGAGTTCTTC. Translation gives CASSPGGHEFF. V gene TRBV11-2 combines with J gene TRBJ2-1; 8 nucleotides line up with TRBD2. The CDR3 is 11 residues long. Losses at the gene ends were 5 bases for V and 14 bases for J; bases not matched to a gene: 5. CDR1 SGHAT and CDR2 FQNNGV come from the germline V gene.

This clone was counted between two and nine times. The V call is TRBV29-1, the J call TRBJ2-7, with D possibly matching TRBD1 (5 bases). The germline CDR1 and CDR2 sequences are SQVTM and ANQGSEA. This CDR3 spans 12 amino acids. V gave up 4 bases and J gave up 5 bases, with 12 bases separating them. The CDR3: CSVARTTDEQYF. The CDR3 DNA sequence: TGCAGCGTTGCTAGGACAACCGACGAGCAGTACTTC.

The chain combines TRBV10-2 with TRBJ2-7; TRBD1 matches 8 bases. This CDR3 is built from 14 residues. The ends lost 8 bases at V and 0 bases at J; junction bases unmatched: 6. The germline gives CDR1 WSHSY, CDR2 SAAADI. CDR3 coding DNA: TGCGCCAGCGGGAGGACAGGGAGCTCCTACGAGCAGTACTTC. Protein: CASGRTGSSYEQYF.

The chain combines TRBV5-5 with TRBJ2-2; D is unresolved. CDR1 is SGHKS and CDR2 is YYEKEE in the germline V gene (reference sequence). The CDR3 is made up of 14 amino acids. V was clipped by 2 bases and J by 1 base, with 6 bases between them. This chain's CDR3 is CASSLPKNTGELFF. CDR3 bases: TGTGCCAGCAGCTTACCTAAGAACACCGGGGAGCTGTTTTTT.

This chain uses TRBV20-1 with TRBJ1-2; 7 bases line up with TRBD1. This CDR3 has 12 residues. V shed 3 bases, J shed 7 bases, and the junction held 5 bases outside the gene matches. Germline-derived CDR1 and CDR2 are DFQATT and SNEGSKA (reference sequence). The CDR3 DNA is TGCAGTGCTAGTCAGGGGGGTGGTGGCTACACCTTC. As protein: CSASQGGGGYTF.

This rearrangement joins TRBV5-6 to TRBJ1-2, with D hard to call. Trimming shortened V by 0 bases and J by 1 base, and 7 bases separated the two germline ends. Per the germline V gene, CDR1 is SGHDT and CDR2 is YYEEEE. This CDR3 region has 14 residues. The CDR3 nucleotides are TGTGCCAGCAGCTTGGCGCACAATAACTATGGCTACACCTTC. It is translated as CASSLAHNNYGYTF.

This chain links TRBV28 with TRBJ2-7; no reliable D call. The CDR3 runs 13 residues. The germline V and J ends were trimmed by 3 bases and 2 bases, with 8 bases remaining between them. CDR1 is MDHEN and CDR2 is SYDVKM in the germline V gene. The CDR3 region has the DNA TGTGCCAGCAGTTTGGCCAACCCCTACGAGCAGTACTTC. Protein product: CASSLANPYEQYF.

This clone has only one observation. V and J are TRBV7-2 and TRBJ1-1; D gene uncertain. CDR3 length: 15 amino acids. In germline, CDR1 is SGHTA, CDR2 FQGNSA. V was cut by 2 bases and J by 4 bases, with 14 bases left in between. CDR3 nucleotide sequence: TGTGCCAGCAGCTTACGGGGTACTTCTAGCACTGAAGCTTTCTTT. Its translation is CASSLRGTSSTEAFF.

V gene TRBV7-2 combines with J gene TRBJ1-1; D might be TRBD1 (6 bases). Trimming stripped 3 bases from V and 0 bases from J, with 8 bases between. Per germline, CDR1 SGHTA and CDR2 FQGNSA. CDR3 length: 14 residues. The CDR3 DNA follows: TGTGCCAGCAGCTTTGGACAGATGAACACTGAAGCTTTCTTT. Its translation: CASSFGQMNTEAFF.

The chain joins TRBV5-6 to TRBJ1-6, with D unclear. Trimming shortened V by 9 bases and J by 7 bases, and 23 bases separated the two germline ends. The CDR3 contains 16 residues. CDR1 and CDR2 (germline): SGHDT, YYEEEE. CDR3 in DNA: TGTGCCAACCCTAGACTAATCGAAGGTGAAAATTCACCCCTCCACTTT. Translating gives CANPRLIEGENSPLHF.

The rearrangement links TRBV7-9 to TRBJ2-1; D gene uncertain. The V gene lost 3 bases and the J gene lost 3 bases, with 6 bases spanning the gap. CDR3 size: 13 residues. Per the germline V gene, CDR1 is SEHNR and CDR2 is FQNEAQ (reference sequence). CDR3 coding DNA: TGTGCCAGCAGCTTTCAGGTCTACAATGAGCAGTTCTTC. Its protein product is CASSFQVYNEQFF.

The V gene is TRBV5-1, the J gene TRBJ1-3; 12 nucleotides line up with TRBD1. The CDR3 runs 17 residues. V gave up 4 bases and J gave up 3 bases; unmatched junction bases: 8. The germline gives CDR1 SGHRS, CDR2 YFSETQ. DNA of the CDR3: TGCGCCAGCAGCAGACAGGGGACAGGGGGCGGTGGAAACACCATATATTTT. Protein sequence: CASSRQGTGGGGNTIYF.

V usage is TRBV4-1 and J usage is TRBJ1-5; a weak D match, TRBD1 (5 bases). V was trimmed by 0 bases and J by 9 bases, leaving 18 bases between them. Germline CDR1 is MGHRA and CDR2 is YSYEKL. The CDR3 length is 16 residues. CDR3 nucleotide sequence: TGCGCCAGCAGCCAAGACCGGAGCGGGGGGTTATGGCCCCAGCATTTT. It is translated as CASSQDRSGGLWPQHF.

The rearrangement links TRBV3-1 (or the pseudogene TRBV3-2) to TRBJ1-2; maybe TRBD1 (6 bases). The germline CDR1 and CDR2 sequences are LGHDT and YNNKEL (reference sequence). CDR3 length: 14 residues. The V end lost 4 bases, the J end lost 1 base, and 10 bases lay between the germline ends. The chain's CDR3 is CASSRGQLNYGYTF. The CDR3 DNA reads TGTGCCAGCAGCCGCGGACAGCTTAACTATGGCTACACCTTC.

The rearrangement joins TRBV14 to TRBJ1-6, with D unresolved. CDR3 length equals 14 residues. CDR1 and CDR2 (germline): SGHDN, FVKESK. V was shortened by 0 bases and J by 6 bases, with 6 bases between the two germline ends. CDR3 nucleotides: TGTGCCAGCAGCCAAGATCTTAGTAATTCACCCCTCCACTTT. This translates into CASSQDLSNSPLHF.

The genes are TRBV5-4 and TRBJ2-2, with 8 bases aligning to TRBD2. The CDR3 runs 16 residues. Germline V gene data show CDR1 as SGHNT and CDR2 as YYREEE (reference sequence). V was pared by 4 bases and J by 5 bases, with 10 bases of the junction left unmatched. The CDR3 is CASSGPGGLETGELFF. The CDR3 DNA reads TGTGCCAGCAGCGGCCCGGGGGGGCTGGAGACCGGGGAGCTGTTTTTT.